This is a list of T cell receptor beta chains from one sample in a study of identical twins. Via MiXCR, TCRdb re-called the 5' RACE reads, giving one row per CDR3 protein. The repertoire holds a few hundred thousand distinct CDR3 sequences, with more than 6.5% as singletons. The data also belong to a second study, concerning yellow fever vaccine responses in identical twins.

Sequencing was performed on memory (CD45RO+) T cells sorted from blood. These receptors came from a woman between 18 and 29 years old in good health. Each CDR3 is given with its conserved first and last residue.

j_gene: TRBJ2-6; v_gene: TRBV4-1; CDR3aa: CASSQDRSAANVLTF
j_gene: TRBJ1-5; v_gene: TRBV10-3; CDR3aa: CAISGGLSDQPQHF
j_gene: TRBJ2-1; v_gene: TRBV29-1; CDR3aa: CSVHRGLASNNEQFF
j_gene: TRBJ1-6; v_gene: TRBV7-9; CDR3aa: CAMGPRLVCWNSPLHF
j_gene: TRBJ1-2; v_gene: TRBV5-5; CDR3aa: CASSLGGGYGYTF
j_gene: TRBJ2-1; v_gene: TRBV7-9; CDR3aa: CASSPFTGYNEQFF
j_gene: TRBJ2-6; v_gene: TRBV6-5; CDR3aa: CASSYQKLSSGANVLTF
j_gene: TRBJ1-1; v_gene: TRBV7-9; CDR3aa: CASSLVDSEAFF
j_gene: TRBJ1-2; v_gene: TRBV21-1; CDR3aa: CASSLSLGGYTF
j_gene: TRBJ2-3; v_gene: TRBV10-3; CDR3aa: CAISDFDRDYTDTQYF
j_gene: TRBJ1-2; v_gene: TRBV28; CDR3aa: CASSLEQFGYTF
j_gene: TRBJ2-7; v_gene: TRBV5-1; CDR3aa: CASSMTGPYEQYF
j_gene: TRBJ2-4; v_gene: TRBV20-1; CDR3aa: CSASGKGTKNIQYF
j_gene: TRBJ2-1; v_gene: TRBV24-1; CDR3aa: CATSDQLWDLGTQFF
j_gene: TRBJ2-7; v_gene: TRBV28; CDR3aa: CASSSPGSGRHYEQYF
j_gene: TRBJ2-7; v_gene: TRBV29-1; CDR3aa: CSVGGDRLYEQYF
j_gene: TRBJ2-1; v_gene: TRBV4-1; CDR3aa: CASSQDPTAVAGEQFF
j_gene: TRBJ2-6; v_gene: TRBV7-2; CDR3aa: CASGWTGYYSGANVLTF
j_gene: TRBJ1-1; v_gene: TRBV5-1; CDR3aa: CASSFNRAPKGNTEAFF
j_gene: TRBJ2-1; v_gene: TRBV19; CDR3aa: CASSPYGGYEQFF
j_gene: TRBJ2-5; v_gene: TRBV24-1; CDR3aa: CATSGGGQKETQYF
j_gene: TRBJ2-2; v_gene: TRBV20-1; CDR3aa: CSAHGTGKTGELFF
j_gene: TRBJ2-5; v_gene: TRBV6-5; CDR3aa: CASSYNQRGETQYF
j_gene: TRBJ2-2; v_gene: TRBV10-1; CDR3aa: CASSGTGVTGELFF
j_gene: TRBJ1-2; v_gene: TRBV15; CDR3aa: CATSREPGQGYGYTF
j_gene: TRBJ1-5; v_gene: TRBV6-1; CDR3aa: CASMGHPNQPQHF
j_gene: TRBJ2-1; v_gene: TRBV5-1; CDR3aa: CASSPGSSSYNEQFF
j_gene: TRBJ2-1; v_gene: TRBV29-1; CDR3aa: CSVENRDAEQFF
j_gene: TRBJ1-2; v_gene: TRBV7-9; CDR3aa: CASSFGVEGYTF
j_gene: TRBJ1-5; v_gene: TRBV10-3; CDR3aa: CAISESDSRNQPQHF
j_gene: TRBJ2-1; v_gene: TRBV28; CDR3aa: CASSKQGGWEDEQFF
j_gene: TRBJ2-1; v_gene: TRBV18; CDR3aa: CASSPANNEQFF
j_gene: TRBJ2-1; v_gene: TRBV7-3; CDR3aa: CASSRGLAGVNEQFF
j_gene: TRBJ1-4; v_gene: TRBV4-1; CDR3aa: CASSGRDLGGGEKLFF
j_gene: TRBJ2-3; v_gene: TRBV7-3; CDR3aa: CASSLDSRPDTQYF
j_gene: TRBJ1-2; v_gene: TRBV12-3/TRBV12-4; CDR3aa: CASSFSGTLTYGYTF
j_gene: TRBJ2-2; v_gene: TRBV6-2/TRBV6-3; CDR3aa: CASRPAANTGELFF
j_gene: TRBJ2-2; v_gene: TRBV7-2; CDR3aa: CASRNRNTGELFF
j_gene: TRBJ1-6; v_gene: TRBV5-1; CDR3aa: CASSSTVSSPLHF
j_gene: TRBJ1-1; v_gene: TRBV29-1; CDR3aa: CSVEDGKNTEAFF
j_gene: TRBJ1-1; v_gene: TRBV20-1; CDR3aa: CSARTFLGERLAEGTEAFF
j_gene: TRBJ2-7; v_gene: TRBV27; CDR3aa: CASSLSPESYEQYF
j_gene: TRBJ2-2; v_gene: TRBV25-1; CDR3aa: CASGDYRDRGSANTGELFF
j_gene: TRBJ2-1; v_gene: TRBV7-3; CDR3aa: CASSLTKGDEQFF
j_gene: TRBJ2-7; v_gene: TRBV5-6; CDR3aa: CASSLYRGPYEQYF
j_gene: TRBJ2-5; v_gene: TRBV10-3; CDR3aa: CAISESGGLGETQYF
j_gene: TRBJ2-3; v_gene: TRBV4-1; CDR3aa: CASSRGLAGPPSTDTQYF
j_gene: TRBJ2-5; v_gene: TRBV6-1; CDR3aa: CASSDRKETQYF